Listed below are T cell receptor beta chains from one sample, sequenced in a study of cytomegalovirus exposure and HLA in healthy donors. Sequencing was performed with immunoSEQ multiplex PCR; in TCRdb, only in-frame clones are kept and a portion is missing. The listing records 60,000 to 70,000 clones. Sequencing input: PBMCs. The receptors shown here come from a man aged 25 to 45 in good health and CMV-seropositive. Each CDR3 is given with its conserved first and last residue. A D gene is named only where the DNA matches it firmly.

J gene | D gene | V gene | CDR3 DNA | CDR3 protein
TRBJ1-5 | . | TRBV2 | TGTGCCAGCAGTGACGGGACTGCAGGGCCCCAGCATTTT | CASSDGTAGPQHF
TRBJ1-2 | TRBD1 | TRBV7-9 | TGTGCCAGCAGCTCTCAAACCGGGACAGCAAATGGCTACACCTTC | CASSSQTGTANGYTF
TRBJ1-5 | . | TRBV6-6 | TGTGCCAGCAGTTACGCCGGGGAGAAGCTAAATCAGCCCCAGCATTTT | CASSYAGEKLNQPQHF
TRBJ1-1 | . | TRBV29-1 | TGCAGCGTTGAAGAAACAGCACGGCCCCAGGGTTTCTTT | CSVEETARPQGFF
TRBJ1-2 | TRBD1 | TRBV6-1 | TGTGCCAGCAGTGAAATAGGGGGCGAGGCTGGGGGCTACACCTTC | CASSEIGGEAGGYTF
TRBJ2-7 | TRBD2 | TRBV11-3 | TGTGCCAGCAACTACCGACTAGCGGGAGCTGCCTACGAGCAGTACTTC | CASNYRLAGAAYEQYF
TRBJ2-7 | TRBD1 | TRBV19 | TGTGCCAGTAGTATCTCCGGGACAGGGGATGTCTACGAGCAGTACTTC | CASSISGTGDVYEQYF
TRBJ2-7 | TRBD2 | TRBV30 | TGTGCCGGGATGAAAATAGCGGGCGGCCCCTACGAGCAGTACTTC | CAGMKIAGGPYEQYF
TRBJ2-3 | TRBD2 | TRBV30 | TGTGCCTGGACCCCGGGACTAGGGGGCACAGATACGCAGTATTTT | CAWTPGLGGTDTQYF
TRBJ2-1 | . | TRBV5-1 | TGCGCCAGCAGCTTGGGGAGTTACAATGAGCAGTTCTTC | CASSLGSYNEQFF
TRBJ2-7 | . | TRBV30 | TGTGCCTGGAGTGCGGGTCACGAGCAGTACTTC | CAWSAGHEQYF
TRBJ2-1 | . | TRBV7-3 | TGTGCCAGCAGCCGGACTATGAGCTCCTACAATGAGCAGTTCTTC | CASSRTMSSYNEQFF
TRBJ1-6 | . | TRBV2 | TGTGCCAGCAAGAACGACAGGACCACTAGTTCACCCCTCCACTTT | CASKNDRTTSSPLHF
TRBJ2-7 | . | TRBV19 | TGTGCCAGTAGTATAGACACGGGCTACGAGCAGTACTTC | CASSIDTGYEQYF
TRBJ1-6 | . | TRBV27 | TGTGCCAGTGGACAGTATAATTCACACCTCCACTTT | CASGQYNSHLHF
TRBJ1-5 | . | TRBV7-9 | TGTGCCAGCAGCTTGGACAGTAATCAGCCCCAGCATTTT | CASSLDSNQPQHF